The source of this TCR beta chain is a study of Graves' ophthalmopathy and Graves' hyperthyroidism. About the research overall: The study drew peripheral blood at initial diagnosis, before any treatment. Study results and limitations: Detection in blood was also observed for most expanded thyroid clonotypes above 0.001 frequency.

Amplification of TCR beta CDR3 regions used RNA transcripts. Second-round multiplex PCR came after first-round RT-PCR with HTBI primers. TCRdb recomputed calls from the multiplex PCR reads with MiXCR, one row per CDR3 protein. This table holds some 350,000 distinct CDR3 sequences, roughly 15% found once. This clonotype came up many times. The antigen remains unidentified. This CDR3 contains 14 residues. Per the germline V gene, CDR1 is SGHTA and CDR2 is FQGNSA. Trimming cost V 5 bases and J 1 base, with 12 bases left between them. Each diagnosis was determined on the basis of clinical symptoms, serum thyroxine, TRAb, thyroid ultrasound and orbital computed tomography.

Sequencing input: peripheral blood. The TCR comes from an adult woman with stable Graves' hyperthyroidism. The chain combines TRBV7-2 with TRBJ2-7; the D gene is possibly TRBD2 (6 bases). CDR3 nucleotide sequence: TGTGCCAGCAGCCTGGTGGGGGGTTCCTACGAGCAGTACTTC. Translated: CASSLVGGSYEQYF.